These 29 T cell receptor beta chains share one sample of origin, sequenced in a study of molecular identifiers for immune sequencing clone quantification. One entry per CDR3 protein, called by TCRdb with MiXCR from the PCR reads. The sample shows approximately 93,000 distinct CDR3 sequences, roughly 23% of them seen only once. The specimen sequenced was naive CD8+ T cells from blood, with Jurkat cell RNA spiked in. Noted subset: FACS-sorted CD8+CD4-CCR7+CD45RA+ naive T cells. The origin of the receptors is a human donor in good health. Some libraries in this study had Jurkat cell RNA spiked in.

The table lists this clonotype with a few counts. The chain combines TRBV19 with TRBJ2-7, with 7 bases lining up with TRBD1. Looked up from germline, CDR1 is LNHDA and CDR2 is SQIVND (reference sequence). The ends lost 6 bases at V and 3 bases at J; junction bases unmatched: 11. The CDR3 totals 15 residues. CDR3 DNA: TGTGCCAGTAGGGCCCGGGACAGCGGATTCTACGAGCAGTACTTC. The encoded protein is CASRARDSGFYEQYF.

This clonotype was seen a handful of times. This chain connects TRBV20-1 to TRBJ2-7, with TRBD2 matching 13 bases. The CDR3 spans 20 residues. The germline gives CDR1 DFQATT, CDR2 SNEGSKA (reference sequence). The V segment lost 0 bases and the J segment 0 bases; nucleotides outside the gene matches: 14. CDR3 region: CSARDHVSGTSGVSSYEQYF. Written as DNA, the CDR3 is TGCAGTGCTAGAGATCATGTATCCGGGACTAGCGGGGTAAGCTCCTACGAGCAGTACTTC.

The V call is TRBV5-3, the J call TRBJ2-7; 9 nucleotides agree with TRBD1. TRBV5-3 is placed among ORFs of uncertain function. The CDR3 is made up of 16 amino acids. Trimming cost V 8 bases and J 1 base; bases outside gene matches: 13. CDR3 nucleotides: TGTGCCAGCGGCCCCATGCCGGGACAGGGTTCCTACGAGCAGTACTTC. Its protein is CASGPMPGQGSYEQYF.

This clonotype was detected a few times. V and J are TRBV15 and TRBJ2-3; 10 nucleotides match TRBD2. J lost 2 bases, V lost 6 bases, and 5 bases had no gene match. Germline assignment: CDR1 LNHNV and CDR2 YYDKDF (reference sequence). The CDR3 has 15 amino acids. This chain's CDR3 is CATRRTSGTTDTQYF. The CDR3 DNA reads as TGTGCCACCAGAAGGACTAGCGGTACCACAGATACGCAGTATTTT.

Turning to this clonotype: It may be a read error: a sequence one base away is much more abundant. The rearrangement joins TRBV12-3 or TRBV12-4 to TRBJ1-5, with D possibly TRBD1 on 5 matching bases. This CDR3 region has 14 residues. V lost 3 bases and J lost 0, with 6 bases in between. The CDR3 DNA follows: TGTGCCAGCAGTTTTAGGGGTAGCAATCAGCCCCAGCATTTT. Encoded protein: CASSFRGSNQPQHF.

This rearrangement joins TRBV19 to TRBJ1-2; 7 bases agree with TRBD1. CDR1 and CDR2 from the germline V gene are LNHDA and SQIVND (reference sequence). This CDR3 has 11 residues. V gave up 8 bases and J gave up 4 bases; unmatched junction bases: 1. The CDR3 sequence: CASGDSYGYTF. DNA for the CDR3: TGTGCCAGTGGGGACAGCTATGGCTACACCTTC.

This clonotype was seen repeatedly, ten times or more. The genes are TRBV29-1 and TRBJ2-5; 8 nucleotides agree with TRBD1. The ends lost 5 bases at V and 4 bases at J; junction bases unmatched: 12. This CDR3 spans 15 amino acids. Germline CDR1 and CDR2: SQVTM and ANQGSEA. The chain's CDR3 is CSVPVPGTGGETQYF. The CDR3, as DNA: TGCAGCGTTCCTGTACCCGGGACAGGAGGAGAGACCCAGTACTTC.

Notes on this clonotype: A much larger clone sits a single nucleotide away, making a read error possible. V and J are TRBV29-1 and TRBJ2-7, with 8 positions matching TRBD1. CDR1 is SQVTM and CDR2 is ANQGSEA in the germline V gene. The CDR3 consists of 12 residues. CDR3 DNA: TGCAGCGGTGGTCAGGGGGCCTACGTGCAGTACTTC. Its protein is CSGGQGAYVQYF.

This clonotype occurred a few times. CDR3 nucleotide sequence: TGTGCCTGGAGCGGGCGGACAGCAAACACCGGGGAGCTGTTTTTT. Residues: CAWSGRTANTGELFF. This chain joins TRBV30 and TRBJ2-2, with D perhaps matching TRBD1 (6 bases). Germline V gene data show CDR1 as GTSNPN and CDR2 as SVGIG (reference sequence). The CDR3 runs 15 residues. Trimming pared 3 bases from V and 2 bases from J, leaving 13 bases between. The variable domain in full, completed from reference TRBV30 and TRBJ2-2, reads SQTIHQWPATLVQPVGSPLSLECTVEGTSNPNLYWYRQAAGRGLQLLFYSVGIGQISSEVPQNLSASRPQDRQFILSSKKLLLSDSGFYLCAWSGRTANTGELFFGEGSRLTVL.

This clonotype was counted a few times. The DNA for the CDR3 is TGCAGTGCTAGAGATTTTAGCGGGGTGACGGATACGCAGTATTTT. Translated, it gives CSARDFSGVTDTQYF. The chain is built from TRBV20-1 and TRBJ2-3; 8 nucleotides match TRBD2. J gave up 6 bases and V 0 bases, and 8 bases lay outside the gene matches. This CDR3 spans 15 amino acids. Germline V gene data show CDR1 as DFQATT and CDR2 as SNEGSKA (reference sequence).

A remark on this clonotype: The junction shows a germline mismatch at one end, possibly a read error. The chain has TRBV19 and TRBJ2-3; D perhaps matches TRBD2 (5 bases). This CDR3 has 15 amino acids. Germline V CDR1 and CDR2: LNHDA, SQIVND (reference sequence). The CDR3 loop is CASSPRAGSKDTQYF. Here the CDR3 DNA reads TGTGCCAGTAGTCCCCGGGCGGGTAGCAAAGATACGCAGTATTTT.

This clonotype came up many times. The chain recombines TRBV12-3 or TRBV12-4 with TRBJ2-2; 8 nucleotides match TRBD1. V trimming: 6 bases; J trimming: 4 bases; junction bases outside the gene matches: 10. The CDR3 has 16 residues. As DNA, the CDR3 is TGTGCCAGCAGAGATCAGGACAGGGACTCCACCGGGGAGCTGTTTTTT. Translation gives CASRDQDRDSTGELFF.

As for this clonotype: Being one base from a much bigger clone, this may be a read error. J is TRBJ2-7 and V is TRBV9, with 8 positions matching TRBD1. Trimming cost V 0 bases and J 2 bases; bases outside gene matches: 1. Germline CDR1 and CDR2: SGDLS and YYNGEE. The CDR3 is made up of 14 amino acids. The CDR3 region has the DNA TGTGCCAGCAGCGTAGAACAGGGGGCCTACGAGCAGTACTTC. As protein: CASSVEQGAYEQYF.

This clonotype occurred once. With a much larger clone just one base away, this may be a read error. The CDR3 DNA follows: TGCGCCAGCAGCCAAGATCTGAGGGGGGCCACTCAGCCCCAGCATTTT. Its translation is CASSQDLRGATQPQHF. The chain links TRBV4-3 to TRBJ1-5; D is possibly TRBD1 (6 bases). V shed 0 bases and J shed 6 bases, with 15 bases lying between them. From germline, CDR1 is LGHNA and CDR2 YSLEER. The CDR3 is made up of 16 amino acids.

The CDR3 loop is CASCTRDGSSGNTIYF. CDR3 in DNA: TGTGCCAGCTGCACAAGGGACGGCAGCTCTGGAAACACCATATATTTT. The chain combines TRBV6-2 or TRBV6-3 with TRBJ1-3, with D perhaps TRBD1 (5 bases). V lost 8 bases and J lost 0, with 17 bases in between. CDR3 size: 16 residues. Per germline, CDR1 MNHEY and CDR2 SVGEGT.

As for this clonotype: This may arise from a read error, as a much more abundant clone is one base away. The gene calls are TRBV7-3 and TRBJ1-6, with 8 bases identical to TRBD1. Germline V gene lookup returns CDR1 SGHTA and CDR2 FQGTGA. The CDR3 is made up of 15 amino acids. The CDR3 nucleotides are TGTGCCGGCAGCCCCTCGACAGGGGAGGATTCACCCCTCCACTTT. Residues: CAGSPSTGEDSPLHF.

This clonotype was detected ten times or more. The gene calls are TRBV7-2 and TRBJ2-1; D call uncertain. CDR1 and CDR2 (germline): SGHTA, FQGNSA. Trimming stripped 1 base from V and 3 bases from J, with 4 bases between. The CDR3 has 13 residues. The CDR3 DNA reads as TGTGCCAGCAGCTTAGAGGTCTACAATGAGCAGTTCTTC. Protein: CASSLEVYNEQFF.

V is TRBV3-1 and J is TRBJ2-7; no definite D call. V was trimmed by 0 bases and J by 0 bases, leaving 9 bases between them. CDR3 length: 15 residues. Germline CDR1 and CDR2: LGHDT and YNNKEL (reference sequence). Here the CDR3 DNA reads TGTGCCAGCAGCCAAGAGGATAGTTTCTCCTACGAGCAGTACTTC. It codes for CASSQEDSFSYEQYF.

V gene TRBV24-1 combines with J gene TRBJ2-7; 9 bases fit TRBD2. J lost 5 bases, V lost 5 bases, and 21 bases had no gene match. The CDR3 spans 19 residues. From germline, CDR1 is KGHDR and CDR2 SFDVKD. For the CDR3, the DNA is TGTGCCACCAGTGCCCCCCGGGCCGGCCCTAGCGGGAACACCCACGAGCAGTACTTC. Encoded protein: CATSAPRAGPSGNTHEQYF.

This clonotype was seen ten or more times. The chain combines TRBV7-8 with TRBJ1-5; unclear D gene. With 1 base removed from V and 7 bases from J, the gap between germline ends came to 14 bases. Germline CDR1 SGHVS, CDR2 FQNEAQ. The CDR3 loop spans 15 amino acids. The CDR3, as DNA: TGTGCCAGCAGCTTAGTAGTGGGTAGGGTGCAGCCCCAGCATTTT. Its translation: CASSLVVGRVQPQHF.

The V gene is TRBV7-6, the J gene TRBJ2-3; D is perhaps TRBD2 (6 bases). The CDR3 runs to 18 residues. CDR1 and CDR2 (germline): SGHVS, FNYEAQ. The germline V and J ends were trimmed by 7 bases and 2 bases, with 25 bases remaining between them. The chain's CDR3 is CASIKSRDGGMSTDTQYF. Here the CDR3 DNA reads TGTGCCAGCATCAAGTCCCGGGACGGAGGGATGTCCACAGATACGCAGTATTTT.

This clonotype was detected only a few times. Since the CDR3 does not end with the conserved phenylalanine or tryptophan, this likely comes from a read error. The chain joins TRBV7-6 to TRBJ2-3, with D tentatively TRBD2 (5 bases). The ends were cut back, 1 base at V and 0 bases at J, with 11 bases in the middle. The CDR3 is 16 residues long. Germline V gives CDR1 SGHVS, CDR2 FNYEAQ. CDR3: CASSLERTGSTDTQYS. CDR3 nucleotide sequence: TGTGCCAGCAGCTTAGAAAGGACGGGAAGCACAGATACGCAGTATTCT.

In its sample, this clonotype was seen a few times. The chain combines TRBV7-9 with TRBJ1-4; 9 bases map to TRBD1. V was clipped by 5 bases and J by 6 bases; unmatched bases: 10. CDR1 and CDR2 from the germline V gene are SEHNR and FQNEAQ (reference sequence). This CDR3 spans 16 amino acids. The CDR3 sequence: CASSPLPRDRDEKLFF. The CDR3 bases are TGTGCCAGCAGCCCCCTCCCCCGGGACAGGGATGAAAAACTGTTTTTT.

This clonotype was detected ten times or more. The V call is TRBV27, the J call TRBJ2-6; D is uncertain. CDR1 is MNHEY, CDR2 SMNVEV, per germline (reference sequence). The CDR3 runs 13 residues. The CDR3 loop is CGAGFTGANVLTF. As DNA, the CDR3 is TGTGGTGCAGGTTTTACTGGGGCCAACGTCCTGACTTTC.

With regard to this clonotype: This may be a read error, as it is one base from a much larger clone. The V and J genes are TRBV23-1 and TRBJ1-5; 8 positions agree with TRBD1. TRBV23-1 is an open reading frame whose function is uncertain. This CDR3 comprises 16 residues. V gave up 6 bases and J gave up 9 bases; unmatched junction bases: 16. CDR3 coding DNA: TGCGCCAGCAGCCGGAGAAGACAGGGGACAACGCTGCCCCAGCATTTT. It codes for CASSRRRQGTTLPQHF.

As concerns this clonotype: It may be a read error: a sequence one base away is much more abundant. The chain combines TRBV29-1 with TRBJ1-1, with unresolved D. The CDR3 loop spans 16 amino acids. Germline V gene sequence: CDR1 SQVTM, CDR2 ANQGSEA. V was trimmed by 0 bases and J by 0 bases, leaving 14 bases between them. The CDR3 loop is CSVEDLRNSMNTEAFF. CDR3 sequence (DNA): TGCAGCGTTGAAGATCTTCGGAACAGTATGAACACTGAAGCTTTCTTT.

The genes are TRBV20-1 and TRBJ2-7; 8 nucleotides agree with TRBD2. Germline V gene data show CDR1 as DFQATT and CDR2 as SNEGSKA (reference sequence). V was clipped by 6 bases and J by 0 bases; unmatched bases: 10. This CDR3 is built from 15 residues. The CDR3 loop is CSAQIAGLPSYEQYF. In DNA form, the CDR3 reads TGCAGTGCCCAAATAGCGGGGTTACCCTCCTACGAGCAGTACTTC.

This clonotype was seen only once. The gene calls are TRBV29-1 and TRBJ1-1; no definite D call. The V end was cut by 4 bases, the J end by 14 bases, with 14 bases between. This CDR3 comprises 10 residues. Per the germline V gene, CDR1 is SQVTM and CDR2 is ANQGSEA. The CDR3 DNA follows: TGCAGCGTTGCTTGGACTGAAGTATTCTTT. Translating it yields CSVAWTEVFF.

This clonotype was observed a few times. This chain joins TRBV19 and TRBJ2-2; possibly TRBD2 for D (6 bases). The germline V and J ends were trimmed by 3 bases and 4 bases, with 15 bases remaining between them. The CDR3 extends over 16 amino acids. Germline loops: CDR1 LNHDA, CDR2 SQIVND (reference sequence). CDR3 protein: CASSMGLRAGTGELFF. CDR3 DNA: TGTGCCAGTAGTATGGGACTGAGGGCGGGCACCGGGGAGCTGTTTTTT.